This is a list of T cell receptor beta chains from one sample in a study of post-analysis software for immune sequencing data. TCRdb recomputed calls from the PCR reads with MiXCR, one row per CDR3 protein. Of about 810,000 distinct CDR3 sequences in the sample, 53% were seen once. The sequencing input was blood. Source of these receptors: a girl aged 10-17 years with multiple sclerosis. Both conserved end residues are part of each CDR3. The D gene is left open where the match is weak. The size field is filled for only some rows; it gives once, few, many or a size class.

j_call: TRBJ1-5
v_call: TRBV20-1
d_call: NA
cdr3_length: 13
clone_size: NA
cdr3_aa: CSAIGDSNQPQHF
cdr3_nt: TGCAGTGCTATCGGGGACAGCAATCAGCCCCAGCATTTT

j_call: TRBJ2-7
v_call: TRBV29-1
d_call: NA
cdr3_length: 13
clone_size: once
cdr3_aa: CSVEVAGSREQYF
cdr3_nt: TGCAGCGTTGAGGTCGCAGGGTCTCGCGAGCAGTACTTC

j_call: TRBJ2-7
v_call: TRBV5-1
d_call: NA
cdr3_length: 20
clone_size: few
cdr3_aa: CASSLAPRNGVLRSTYEQYF
cdr3_nt: TGCGCCAGCAGCTTGGCTCCGCGGAATGGCGTCCTCCGAAGCACCTACGAGCAGTACTTC

j_call: TRBJ1-5
v_call: TRBV12-3/TRBV12-4
d_call: TRBD1
cdr3_length: 14
clone_size: NA
cdr3_aa: CASSPGTGIRPQHF
cdr3_nt: TGTGCCAGCAGCCCAGGGACAGGAATTCGGCCTCAGCATTTT

j_call: TRBJ1-1
v_call: TRBV29-1
d_call: NA
cdr3_length: 15
clone_size: NA
cdr3_aa: CSVEYRGPKVTEAFF
cdr3_nt: TGCAGCGTCGAATACCGGGGCCCCAAGGTCACTGAAGCTTTCTTT

j_call: TRBJ1-1
v_call: TRBV7-9
d_call: NA
cdr3_length: 16
clone_size: NA
cdr3_aa: CASSPPPGHPNTEAFF
cdr3_nt: TGTGCCAGCAGCCCTCCCCCGGGACACCCGAACACTGAAGCTTTCTTT

j_call: TRBJ1-4
v_call: TRBV20-1
d_call: NA
cdr3_length: 11
clone_size: NA
cdr3_aa: CSAMRSDKMFF
cdr3_nt: TGCAGTGCTATGCGCTCTGATAAGATGTTTTTT

j_call: TRBJ2-1
v_call: TRBV27
d_call: NA
cdr3_length: 14
clone_size: NA
cdr3_aa: CASSLPGVGNEQFF
cdr3_nt: TGTGCCAGCAGTTTGCCAGGGGTGGGCAATGAGCAGTTCTTC

j_call: TRBJ2-3
v_call: TRBV12-3/TRBV12-4
d_call: NA
cdr3_length: 19
clone_size: NA
cdr3_aa: CASSLRGRWGGTGTDTQYF
cdr3_nt: TGTGCCAGCAGTTTAAGGGGACGGTGGGGCGGGACAGGCACAGATACGCAGTATTTT

j_call: TRBJ2-7
v_call: TRBV29-1
d_call: TRBD2
cdr3_length: 13
clone_size: NA
cdr3_aa: CSCRGLAFDEQYF
cdr3_nt: TGCAGCTGCCGCGGACTAGCTTTCGACGAGCAGTACTTC

j_call: TRBJ2-6
v_call: TRBV29-1
d_call: NA
cdr3_length: 12
clone_size: NA
cdr3_aa: CSGISGANALTF
cdr3_nt: TGCAGCGGTATCTCTGGGGCCAACGCCCTGACTTTC

j_call: TRBJ2-4
v_call: TRBV5-5
d_call: NA
cdr3_length: 13
clone_size: NA
cdr3_aa: CASSFGSSNIQYF
cdr3_nt: TGTGCCAGCAGCTTTGGTTCCTCAAACATTCAGTACTTC

j_call: TRBJ2-7
v_call: TRBV20-1
d_call: TRBD2
cdr3_length: 15
clone_size: NA
cdr3_aa: CSARDLRTSAYEQYF
cdr3_nt: TGCAGTGCTAGAGATTTGCGGACTAGCGCCTACGAGCAGTACTTC

j_call: TRBJ2-3
v_call: TRBV12-3/TRBV12-4
d_call: NA
cdr3_length: 12
clone_size: many
cdr3_aa: CASSLNTDTQYF
cdr3_nt: TGTGCCAGCAGTTTAAACACAGATACGCAGTATTTT

j_call: TRBJ2-5
v_call: TRBV11-2
d_call: TRBD2
cdr3_length: 17
clone_size: NA
cdr3_aa: CASSPRPSGPRGETQYF
cdr3_nt: TGTGCCAGCAGCCCTCGGCCTAGCGGGCCCCGGGGTGAGACCCAGTACTTC

j_call: TRBJ2-1
v_call: TRBV20-1
d_call: TRBD2
cdr3_length: 14
clone_size: NA
cdr3_aa: CSAPRGAGGEEQFF
cdr3_nt: TGCAGTGCCCCACGGGGGGCGGGGGGAGAGGAGCAGTTCTTC

j_call: TRBJ2-7
v_call: TRBV7-8
d_call: TRBD2
cdr3_length: 19
clone_size: NA
cdr3_aa: CASSLFIIPGTRSSGEQYF
cdr3_nt: TGTGCCAGCAGCTTATTTATAATTCCCGGGACTAGGAGTTCGGGCGAGCAGTACTTC

j_call: TRBJ1-2
v_call: TRBV29-1
d_call: TRBD1
cdr3_length: 15
clone_size: few
cdr3_aa: CSVEQGGFANYGYTF
cdr3_nt: TGCAGCGTTGAGCAGGGGGGCTTCGCTAACTATGGCTACACCTTC

j_call: TRBJ2-5
v_call: TRBV6-5
d_call: NA
cdr3_length: 12
clone_size: NA
cdr3_aa: CASKGPSETQYF
cdr3_nt: TGTGCCAGCAAGGGTCCCTCGGAGACCCAGTACTTC

j_call: TRBJ2-1
v_call: TRBV27
d_call: NA
cdr3_length: 16
clone_size: NA
cdr3_aa: CASSPLGGLTYNEQFF
cdr3_nt: TGTGCCAGCAGTCCTCTCGGGGGTCTAACCTACAATGAGCAGTTCTTC

j_call: TRBJ1-2
v_call: TRBV11-2
d_call: NA
cdr3_length: 15
clone_size: NA
cdr3_aa: CASSLDGLWAGGYTF
cdr3_nt: TGTGCCAGCAGCTTAGACGGCCTATGGGCTGGCGGCTACACCTTC

j_call: TRBJ1-1
v_call: TRBV7-9
d_call: TRBD1
cdr3_length: 15
clone_size: NA
cdr3_aa: CASSRGQPLNTEAFF
cdr3_nt: TGTGCCAGCAGCCGGGGACAGCCCTTGAACACTGAAGCTTTCTTT